The text below deals with one TCR beta chain. V lost 7 bases to trimming and J lost 3 bases; unmatched junction nucleotides: 4. Germline lookup yields CDR1 GTSNPN and CDR2 SVGIG (reference sequence). The CDR3 runs 13 residues. The record originates from a study of blood T cell repertoires in COVID-19. Only in-frame clones appear in the TCRdb table, and some are missing; sequencing was by immunoSEQ multiplex PCR. The profile covers over 200,000 clones, with approximately 81% appearing a single time and under 20% taken by the ten largest. This TCR came from a man in his forties who had recovered from COVID-19. The chain has TRBV30 and TRBJ2-7, with 12 bases aligning to TRBD2. The material sequenced was PBMCs or T cells enriched from blood (not recorded which). Here the CDR3 DNA reads TGTGCCTATTGGACTAGCGGGAACTACGAGCAGTACTTC. Its translation: CAYWTSGNYEQYF.